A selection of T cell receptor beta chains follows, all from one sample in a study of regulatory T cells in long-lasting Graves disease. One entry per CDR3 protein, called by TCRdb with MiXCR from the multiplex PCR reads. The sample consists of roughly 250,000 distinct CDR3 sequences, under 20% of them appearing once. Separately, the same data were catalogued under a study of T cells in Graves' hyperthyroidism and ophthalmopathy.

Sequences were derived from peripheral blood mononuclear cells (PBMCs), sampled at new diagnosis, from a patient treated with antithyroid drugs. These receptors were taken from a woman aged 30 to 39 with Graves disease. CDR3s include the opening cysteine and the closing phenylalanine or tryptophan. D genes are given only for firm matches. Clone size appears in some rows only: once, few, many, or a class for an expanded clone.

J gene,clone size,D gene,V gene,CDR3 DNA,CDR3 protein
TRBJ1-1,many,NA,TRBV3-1,TGTGCCAGCAGCCCCGGACATCTTCCTGAAGCTTTCTTT,CASSPGHLPEAFF
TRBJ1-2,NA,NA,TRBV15,TGTGCCACCAGCAGAGGAAGGGAAATGATGCGAGGCTACACCTTC,CATSRGREMMRGYTF
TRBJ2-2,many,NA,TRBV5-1,TGCGCCAGCAGCTTGACGGGGAACACCGGGGAGCTGTTTTTT,CASSLTGNTGELFF
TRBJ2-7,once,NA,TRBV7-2,TGTGCCAGCAGCTTTGAACAGGGACAATACGAGCAGTACTTC,CASSFEQGQYEQYF
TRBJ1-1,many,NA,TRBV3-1,TGTGCCAGCAGACCCGTGGGGGTGAACACTGAAGCTTTCTTT,CASRPVGVNTEAFF
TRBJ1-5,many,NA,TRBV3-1,TGTGCCAGCAGCCCCCAAAGCGCGGGGAATCAGCCCCAGCATTTT,CASSPQSAGNQPQHF
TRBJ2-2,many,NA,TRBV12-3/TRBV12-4,TGTGCCAGCAGTTTCAATCCTGGGGCGGGAACCGGGGAGCTGTTTTTT,CASSFNPGAGTGELFF
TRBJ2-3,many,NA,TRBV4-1,TGCGCCAGCAGCCAAGATGGTCTAAACACAGATACGCAGTATTTT,CASSQDGLNTDTQYF
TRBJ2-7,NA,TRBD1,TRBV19,TGTGCCAGTAGCGGGACAGGGAGGTCCTACGAGCAGTACTTC,CASSGTGRSYEQYF
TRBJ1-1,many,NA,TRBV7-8,TGTGCCAGCAGCTTAAGTAACAGGAACACTGAAGCTTTCTTT,CASSLSNRNTEAFF
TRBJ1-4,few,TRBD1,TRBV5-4,TGTGCCAGCAGCAACCCCGACAGGGTTGGTAATGAAAAACTGTTTTTT,CASSNPDRVGNEKLFF
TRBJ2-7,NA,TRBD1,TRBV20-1,TGCAGTGCCCGAGGACAGGGGATCATGAGCAAGATCGAGCAGTACTTC,CSARGQGIMSKIEQYF
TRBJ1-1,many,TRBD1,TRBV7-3,TGTGCCAGCAGCTCCAGGGGGGATATGATGGTAGGTGAAGCTTTCTTT,CASSSRGDMMVGEAFF
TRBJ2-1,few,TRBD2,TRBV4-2,TGTGCCAGCAGCGAACTAGCGGGGGGTGCTCCGGAGCAGTTCTTC,CASSELAGGAPEQFF
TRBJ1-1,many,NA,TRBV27,TGTGCCAGCAGTTTAGCGGAGGGTCCCCAAGGGACTGAAGCTTTCTTT,CASSLAEGPQGTEAFF
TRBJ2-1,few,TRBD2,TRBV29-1,TGCAGCGTTGAAGGTCTAGCGGGGATTAGTGAGCAGTTCTTC,CSVEGLAGISEQFF
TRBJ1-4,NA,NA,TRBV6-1,TGTGCCAGCAGGGGTGAAAAACTGTTTTTT,CASRGEKLFF
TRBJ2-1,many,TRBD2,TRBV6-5,TGTGCCAGCAGTTATAGGTCGCGGACTAGTAATTCCAATGAGCAGTTCTTC,CASSYRSRTSNSNEQFF
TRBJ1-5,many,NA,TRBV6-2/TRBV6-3,TGTGCCAGCAGCCGCAGGGGTGAGCAGCCCCAGCATTTT,CASSRRGEQPQHF
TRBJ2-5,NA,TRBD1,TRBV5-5,TGTGCCAGCAGCCTTCGGACAGGGAGGACGGAGACCCAGTACTTC,CASSLRTGRTETQYF
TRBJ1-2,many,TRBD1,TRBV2,TGTGCCAGCAGTGACCCCCCGACAGGGGCGTATGGCTACACCTTC,CASSDPPTGAYGYTF
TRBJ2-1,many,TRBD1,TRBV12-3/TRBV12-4,TGTGCCAGCAGTCCCTCCGACAGGGCTCGAGCGAGGGATCGGTTCTTC,CASSPSDRARARDRFF
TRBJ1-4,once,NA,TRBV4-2,TGTGCCAGCAGCCAAGATCAAGGACTAAATGAAAGACTGTTTTTT,CASSQDQGLNERLFF
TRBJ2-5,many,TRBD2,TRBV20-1,TGCAGTCCTCGAGCGGGGGGGCCGGAGACCCAGTACTTC,CSPRAGGPETQYF
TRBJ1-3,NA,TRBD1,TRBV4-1,TGCGCCAGCAGCCAAGATCCCGGGACAGGAACTACACTCACTGGAAACACCATATATTTT,CASSQDPGTGTTLTGNTIYF
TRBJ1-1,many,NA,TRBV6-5,TGTGCCAGCAGTTCCACATCCGCTGGGAAGAACACTGAAGCTTTCTTT,CASSSTSAGKNTEAFF
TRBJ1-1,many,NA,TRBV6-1,TGTGCCAGCAGCCGCGGGACAATTCTTGAAGCTTTCTTT,CASSRGTILEAFF
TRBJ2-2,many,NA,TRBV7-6,TGTGCCAGCAGCTTAGTACGAGACGGGGAGCTGTTTTTT,CASSLVRDGELFF
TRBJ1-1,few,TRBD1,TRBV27,TGTGCCAGCAGTTTATCAGAACATCAGGGGGTCGCCACTGAAGCTTTCTTT,CASSLSEHQGVATEAFF
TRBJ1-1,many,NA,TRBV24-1,TGTGCCACCAGTTGGGGTCGGGGTATGAACACTGAAGCTTTCTTT,CATSWGRGMNTEAFF
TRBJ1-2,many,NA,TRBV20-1,TGCAGTGCTAGCAGGGGCTACACCTTC,CSASRGYTF
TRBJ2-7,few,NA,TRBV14,TGTGCCAGCAGCCAATCCCCATACGAGCAGTACTTC,CASSQSPYEQYF
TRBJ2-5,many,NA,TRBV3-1,TGTGCCAGCAGCCAAAGATCCGGGGGAAGAAAAGAGACCCAGTACTTC,CASSQRSGGRKETQYF
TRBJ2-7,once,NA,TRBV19,TGTGCCAGTAGCACCCGTGGGCAGCTCTACGAGCAGTACTTC,CASSTRGQLYEQYF
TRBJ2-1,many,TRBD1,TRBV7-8,TGTGCCAGCAGCTTGAGGACAGGGGATATGGATGAGCAGTTCTTC,CASSLRTGDMDEQFF
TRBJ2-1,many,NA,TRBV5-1,TGCGCCAGCAGCTTGGTTGGGCAATCCGATTACAATGAGCAGTTCTTC,CASSLVGQSDYNEQFF
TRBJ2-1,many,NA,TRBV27,TGTGCCAGCAGCCAGGACAATTTCTCCTACAATGAGCAGTTCTTC,CASSQDNFSYNEQFF
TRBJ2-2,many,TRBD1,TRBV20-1,TGCAGTGCTAGAGGCAGGGGGAACGCCGGGGAGCTGTTTTTT,CSARGRGNAGELFF
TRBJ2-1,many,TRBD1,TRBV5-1,TGCGCCAGCAGCTTGGCCCCTGCGGGACAGGGTCGTGAGCAGTTCTTC,CASSLAPAGQGREQFF
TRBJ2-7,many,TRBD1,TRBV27,TGTGCCAGCAGTTCTTGGACAGGGTCTCGCGACGAGCAGTACTTC,CASSSWTGSRDEQYF
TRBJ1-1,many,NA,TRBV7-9,TGTGCCAGCAGTCCCAGTCTCGGTACTGAAGCTTTCTTT,CASSPSLGTEAFF